The 17 T cell receptor beta chains in this list originate from one sample, sequenced in a study of blood T cell repertoires in COVID-19 (dated by TCRdb to 2018 to 2021). Library preparation was by the immunoSEQ multiplex PCR assay. TCRdb stores this immuneACCESS table with in-frame sequences only. Part of the clones is absent; in the studies checked, under half of the shortfall reflects unresolved V genes, and no reason is known for the rest. This sample is represented by roughly 200,000 clones; roughly nine tenths of them were singletons. Approximately 6.7% of the sample belongs to the ten largest clones. The sequenced sample was peripheral blood. The receptors here all came from a man in his forties or fifties with acute or convalescent COVID-19.

The chain is built from TRBV28 and TRBJ1-1, with unresolved D. CDR1 and CDR2 (germline): MDHEN, SYDVKM. The CDR3 runs 14 residues. V was trimmed by 3 bases and J by 4 bases, leaving 12 bases between them. The chain's CDR3 is CASSLGRFGTEAFF. The DNA for the CDR3 is TGTGCCAGCAGTTTGGGCAGGTTCGGCACTGAAGCTTTCTTT.

V is TRBV6-5 and J is TRBJ1-1; D ambiguous. CDR3 length equals 13 residues. CDR1 is MNHEY, CDR2 SVGAGI, per germline. Trimming pared 5 bases from V and 4 bases from J, leaving 11 bases between. CDR3 nucleotide sequence: TGTGCCAGCAGTCGGTCCCCAGGCACTGAAGCTTTCTTT. It is translated as CASSRSPGTEAFF.

The chain carries TRBV7-2 and TRBJ1-5, with a weak D call TRBD1 (6 bases). V lost 1 base, J lost 7 bases, and 8 bases lay in between. This CDR3 contains 13 residues. Germline V gives CDR1 SGHTA, CDR2 FQGNSA. This chain's CDR3 is CASSLDRVQPQHF. In DNA form, the CDR3 reads TGTGCCAGCAGCTTAGACAGGGTACAGCCCCAGCATTTT.

This chain uses TRBV12-5 with TRBJ1-5, with TRBD1 matching over 9 bases. Germline V gene data show CDR1 as LGHNT and CDR2 as FRNRAP. The CDR3 is 13 residues long. V was pared by 4 bases and J by 6 bases, with 1 base of the junction left unmatched. Written as DNA, the CDR3 is TGTGCTAGTGGTTCACAGGGGGCTCAGCCCCAGCATTTT. As protein: CASGSQGAQPQHF.

The rearrangement joins TRBV7-9 to TRBJ1-3; no firm D call. Germline V lookup: CDR1 SEHNR, CDR2 FQNEAQ (reference sequence). V was cut by 5 bases and J by 0 bases, with 14 bases left in between. The CDR3 is 16 amino acids. The CDR3, as DNA: TGTGCCAGCAGCCCTGGCGGGTGGAGCTCTGGAAACACCATATATTTT. The encoded protein is CASSPGGWSSGNTIYF.

In the case of this clone: One end of the junction varies from germline; a read error may be responsible. The chain is built from TRBV28 and TRBJ1-2; TRBD1 aligns across 8 bases. Per the germline V gene, CDR1 is MDHEN and CDR2 is SYDVKM. CDR3 length equals 15 residues. CDR3 in amino acids: CASSRTPGGNYGYTF. The CDR3 bases are TGTGCCAGCAGTCGTACCCCAGGGGGCAACTACGGCTACACCTTC.

The V and J genes are TRBV4-2 and TRBJ1-2; no firm D call. Germline V lookup: CDR1 LGHNA, CDR2 YNFKEQ. V dropped 1 base and J dropped 8 bases, with 17 bases sitting between them. The CDR3 contains 15 residues. The CDR3 protein is CASSQGVESPGGYTF. Here the CDR3 DNA reads TGTGCCAGCAGCCAAGGGGTAGAATCACCCGGGGGCTACACCTTC.

The chain uses TRBV6-4 and TRBJ1-5; possible D gene TRBD1, 5 bases. The CDR3 is 15 amino acids. The V gene's germline CDR1 is MRHNA and CDR2 SNTAGT. Trimming removed 3 bases from V and 0 bases from J, with 9 bases in between. The CDR3 coding sequence is TGTGCCAGCAGTGAGGTAGGGGATAGCAATCAGCCCCAGCATTTT. Protein sequence: CASSEVGDSNQPQHF.

The rearrangement uses TRBV5-1 and TRBJ2-7, with 7 bases matching TRBD1. The V gene's germline CDR1 is SGHRS and CDR2 YFSETQ. The CDR3 length is 14 residues. Trimming cost V 1 base and J 2 bases; bases outside gene matches: 3. CDR3 DNA sequence: TGCGCCAGCAGCTTGTTGGGACAGACCTACGAGCAGTACTTC. It specifies CASSLLGQTYEQYF. The complete variable domain, with remaining parts taken from reference TRBV5-1 and TRBJ2-7, reads KAGVTQTPRYLIKTRGQQVTLSCSPISGHRSVSWYQQTPGQGLQFLFEYFSETQRNKGNFPGRFSGRQFSNSRSEMNVSTLELGDSALYLCASSLLGQTYEQYFGPGTRLTVT.

The genes are TRBV19 and TRBJ2-1, with 15 bases matching TRBD2. V was pared by 8 bases and J by 10 bases, with 9 bases of the junction left unmatched. Per germline, CDR1 LNHDA and CDR2 SQIVND (reference sequence). This CDR3 spans 15 amino acids. CDR3 sequence reads: CASSPGTSGGREQFF. DNA for the CDR3: TGTGCCAGTTCCCCCGGGACTAGCGGGGGGAGGGAGCAGTTCTTC.

This clone has more than one count but fewer than ten. The J gene is TRBJ1-2, the V gene TRBV6-5; 7 bases map to TRBD1. This CDR3 has 15 residues. Unmatched junction bases numbered 12, after V lost 7 bases and J lost 4 bases. CDR1 is MNHEY, CDR2 SVGAGI, per germline. CDR3 sequence reads: CASTPHRGGGYGYTF. The DNA for the CDR3 is TGTGCCAGCACACCTCATAGAGGGGGCGGCTATGGCTACACCTTC.

This chain joins TRBV4-1 and TRBJ2-5, with 8 nucleotides matching TRBD2. V lost 0 bases and J lost 7; bases outside the gene matches: 7. Germline V gene lookup returns CDR1 MGHRA and CDR2 YSYEKL. CDR3 length equals 15 residues. CDR3 bases: TGCGCCAGCAGCCAAGAGCACAGCGGGGGCCGGACCCAGTACTTC. Its protein product is CASSQEHSGGRTQYF.

The chain couples TRBV4-3 to TRBJ2-7; TRBD2 matches at 8 bases. With 5 bases clipped from V and 0 bases from J, the junction kept 9 bases outside the gene matches. This CDR3 contains 16 residues. Germline lookup yields CDR1 LGHNA and CDR2 YSLEER. CDR3 region: CASSKYLAGASYEQYF. In DNA, the CDR3 is TGCGCCAGCAGCAAGTACCTAGCGGGCGCCTCCTACGAGCAGTACTTC.

The genes are TRBV18 and TRBJ1-1; a possible D gene is TRBD1 (5 bases). Germline V lookup: CDR1 KGHSH, CDR2 LQKENI. The CDR3 totals 14 residues. Deletions cut 2 bases from V and 5 bases from J, with 12 bases between. The DNA for the CDR3 is TGTGCCAGCTCACCAAGATGGGGGGATACTGAAGCTTTCTTT. This encodes CASSPRWGDTEAFF.

This clone was seen a handful of times. This chain links TRBV28 with TRBJ1-2; the D is unclear. Trimming pared 5 bases from V and 2 bases from J, leaving 12 bases between. From germline, CDR1 is MDHEN and CDR2 SYDVKM. The CDR3 is 14 amino acids. CDR3: CASSQQQPNYGYTF. CDR3 sequence (DNA): TGTGCCAGCAGTCAACAACAGCCAAACTATGGCTACACCTTC.

V is TRBV6-6 and J is TRBJ1-4; 9 bases align to TRBD1. V lost 5 bases and J lost 7; bases outside the gene matches: 2. The CDR3 runs 13 residues. Germline loops: CDR1 MNHNY, CDR2 SVGAGI (reference sequence). In DNA form, the CDR3 reads TGTGCCAGCAGTGGGACAGGGCGTGAAAAACTGTTTTTT. It translates to CASSGTGREKLFF.

J is TRBJ1-1 and V is TRBV5-4, with 7 positions matching TRBD1. The germline CDR1 and CDR2 sequences are SGHNT and YYREEE (reference sequence). V was pared by 0 bases and J by 2 bases, with 7 bases of the junction left unmatched. The CDR3 covers 16 residues. CDR3 region: CASSLDLGQANTEAFF. The CDR3 DNA reads as TGTGCCAGCAGCTTGGACCTAGGACAGGCTAACACTGAAGCTTTCTTT.